A single sample gave rise to the 17 T cell receptor beta chains below, sequenced in a study of blood T cells in healthy people across ages. A J-beta primer mix and a sample-barcoded 5' primer were used in a second PCR of roughly 6 to 12 cycles. MiXCR, run by TCRdb on the 5' RACE reads, gives a single entry per CDR3 protein. The repertoire holds around 1,700,000 distinct CDR3 sequences, roughly 27% seen once, with 7.7% in the top ten. Sequencing input: blood. The receptor set was obtained from a woman aged 25-40 years in good health.

The rearrangement links TRBV10-3 to TRBJ2-3; D remains unclear. The V and J ends lost 0 bases and 6 bases respectively, with 10 bases between them. The CDR3 totals 14 residues. Germline CDR1 reads ENHRY; CDR2 reads SYGVKD. The DNA for the CDR3 is TGTGCCATCAGTGAGTCGGGCAGTTGGGATACGCAGTATTTT. Protein product: CAISESGSWDTQYF.

The genes are TRBV29-1 and TRBJ2-3, with 7 bases that match TRBD1. This CDR3 comprises 13 residues. V shed 7 bases, J shed 2 bases, and the junction held 6 bases outside the gene matches. Germline lookup yields CDR1 SQVTM and CDR2 ANQGSEA. The CDR3 reads CSGYDRATDTQYF. The CDR3 DNA is TGCAGCGGATACGACAGGGCCACAGATACGCAGTATTTT.

A word on this clonotype: One base away lies a much larger clone, so this may be a sequencing read error. V gene TRBV10-3 combines with J gene TRBJ2-7, with D tentatively TRBD1 (6 bases). Germline loops: CDR1 ENHRY, CDR2 SYGVKD. The CDR3 covers 14 residues. The CDR3 bases are TGTGTCATCAGTGAGGGGGTCTACTCCTACGAGCAGTACTTC. The encoded protein is CVISEGVYSYEQYF.

This chain connects TRBV5-4 to TRBJ2-1; tentatively, D is TRBD1 (5 bases). The V gene lost 1 base and the J gene lost 5 bases, with 7 bases spanning the gap. The CDR3 has 13 residues. Germline-derived CDR1 and CDR2 are SGHNT and YYREEE (reference sequence). CDR3 nucleotide sequence: TGTGCCAGCAGCTTGCAACAGGACAATGAGCAGTTCTTC. As protein: CASSLQQDNEQFF.

This rearrangement joins TRBV13 to TRBJ1-5; D is possibly TRBD1 (5 bases). Between the trimmed V and J ends, which lost 4 bases and 4 bases, there was a span of 14 bases. The CDR3 runs 15 residues. Germline assignment: CDR1 PRHDT and CDR2 FYEKMQ (reference sequence). For the CDR3, the DNA is TGTGCCAGCAGCTGGGAGACAGTTATTAATCAGCCCCAGCATTTT. Translated: CASSWETVINQPQHF.

V and J are TRBV20-1 and TRBJ2-7, with D possibly called TRBD1 or TRBD2 (5 bases each). The J call may be faulty, since TRBJ2-5 better matches the DNA end. The CDR3 runs to 13 residues. The germline V gene has CDR1 DFQATT and CDR2 SNEGSKA (reference sequence). The CDR3, as DNA: TGCAGTGCTCCGGGGCAGGGAGTAAAGACCCAGTACTTC. It is translated as CSAPGQGVKTQYF.

This clonotype was observed a handful of times. This sequence joins TRBV12-3 or TRBV12-4 and TRBJ2-4; 15 bases are a match to TRBD2. The CDR3 runs 21 residues. V lost 0 bases, J lost 0 bases, and 9 bases stayed unmatched. The CDR3 sequence: CASSLALRGLAGGVAKNIQYF. For the CDR3, the DNA is TGTGCCAGCAGTTTAGCGCTTCGTGGACTAGCGGGGGGGGTAGCCAAAAACATTCAGTACTTC.

This clonotype appeared a few times. This chain links TRBV27 with TRBJ2-1; 8 nucleotides agree with TRBD2. Trimming at V came to 3 bases and at J to 4 bases, leaving 8 bases not matched to a gene. Looked up from germline, CDR1 is MNHEY and CDR2 is SMNVEV (reference sequence). This CDR3 contains 16 residues. The CDR3 sequence is CASSFDAGGPYNEQFF. The CDR3 nucleotides are TGTGCCAGCAGTTTCGATGCGGGGGGACCTTACAATGAGCAGTTCTTC.

There are many counts of this clonotype. The chain is built from TRBV20-1 and TRBJ1-4; D ambiguous. Trimming removed 4 bases from V and 8 bases from J, with 14 bases in between. The CDR3 runs to 13 residues. The V gene's germline CDR1 is DFQATT and CDR2 SNEGSKA (reference sequence). As DNA, the CDR3 is TGCAGTGCTACCCAGCGACAAGAAGAAAAACTGTTTTTT. Translating gives CSATQRQEEKLFF.

This clonotype was counted at least ten times. The chain uses TRBV2 and TRBJ2-1; D remains ambiguous. Trimming stripped 2 bases from V and 6 bases from J, with 11 bases between. Germline assignment: CDR1 SNHLY and CDR2 FYNNEI. This CDR3 contains 14 residues. CDR3 sequence (DNA): TGTGCCAGCAGTGAAATCTCAGGTCGCAATGAGCAGTTCTTC. It translates to CASSEISGRNEQFF.

The genes are TRBV7-8 and TRBJ1-4, with TRBD1 matching 9 bases. The CDR3 runs 17 residues. The trim removed 9 bases at V and 1 base at J, leaving 12 bases unmatched. CDR1 SGHVS and CDR2 FQNEAQ come from the germline V gene. CDR3 residues: CARRDRVPTGTNEKLFF. The CDR3 coding sequence is TGTGCCAGACGGGACAGGGTTCCCACTGGAACTAATGAAAAACTGTTTTTT.

Of note for this clonotype: Since a much larger clone is just one base distant, this may be a read error. This chain connects TRBV15 to TRBJ2-4; possible D gene TRBD2, 6 bases. CDR3 length equals 16 residues. From germline, CDR1 is LNHNV and CDR2 YYDKDF (reference sequence). The CDR3 sequence is CATSPGDALAKNIRYF. In DNA, the CDR3 is TGTGCCACCAGTCCGGGGGACGCTCTAGCCAAAAACATTCGGTACTTC.

This clonotype was counted a few times. The chain links TRBV20-1 to TRBJ2-1, with D uncertain. The CDR3 is 11 amino acids. The germline V gene has CDR1 DFQATT and CDR2 SNEGSKA (reference sequence). CDR3 DNA: TGCACCGCAAGCTCCTACAATGAGCAGTTCTTC. Amino acid sequence: CTASSYNEQFF.

The gene calls are TRBV15 and TRBJ1-2; D is unclear. This CDR3 has 15 residues. V was shortened by 5 bases and J by 4 bases, with 17 bases between the two germline ends. Per the germline V gene, CDR1 is LNHNV and CDR2 is YYDKDF (reference sequence). CDR3 amino acids: CATSPRAGGPYGYTF. In DNA, the CDR3 is TGTGCCACCAGCCCCCGCGCGGGAGGGCCCTATGGCTACACCTTC.

As regards this clonotype: A much larger clone sits a single nucleotide away, making a read error possible. The V gene is TRBV12-3 or TRBV12-4, the J gene TRBJ1-5, with a tentative D call TRBD1 (5 bases). The length of the CDR3 is 15 residues. The CDR3 bases are TGTGGCAGCAGTTTTAGTCACAGGAGCAATCAGCCCCAGCATTTT. Its protein product is CGSSFSHRSNQPQHF.

J is TRBJ2-1 and V is TRBV11-2; 12 nucleotides line up with TRBD2. V gave up 2 bases and J gave up 6 bases; unmatched junction bases: 2. Germline CDR1 reads SGHAT; CDR2 reads FQNNGV. This CDR3 is built from 15 residues. CDR3 in DNA: TGTGCCAGCAGCTTACAACTAGCGGGGGGCAATGAGCAGTTCTTC. It is translated as CASSLQLAGGNEQFF. The whole variable domain, remainder taken from reference TRBV11-2 and TRBJ2-1, is EAGVAQSPRYKIIEKRQSVAFWCNPISGHATLYWYQQILGQGPKLLIQFQNNGVVDDSQLPKDRFSAERLKGVDSTLKIQPAKLEDSAVYLCASSLQLAGGNEQFFGPGTRLTVL.

The chain joins TRBV2 to TRBJ2-7; no clear D. The ends were cut back, 5 bases at V and 0 bases at J, with 14 bases in the middle. Germline V gives CDR1 SNHLY, CDR2 FYNNEI. CDR3 length equals 15 residues. The CDR3, as DNA: TGTGCCAGCAGTTTAGATCGATCCTTCTCCTACGAGCAGTACTTC. It is translated as CASSLDRSFSYEQYF.